Given below is one T cell receptor beta chain in context. Its specificity is unknown. The CDR3 sequence is 15 residues long. Trimming left V 0 bases short and J 2 bases short, with 13 bases between. Germline-derived CDR1 and CDR2 are DFQATT and SNEGSKA (reference sequence). The sample belongs to a study of vaccination and CD4 T cells after COVID-19. Turning to the study itself: Every participant had a vaccine, which was either BNT162b2 or mRNA-1273, given in two doses.

Study observations and caveats: Median SARS-CoV-2-reactive clonotypes rose from around 20 to 38, not significantly.

TCRdb called the PCR reads again in MiXCR, with one record for every CDR3 protein. The sample has fewer than 20,000 distinct CDR3 sequences; just over 60% are singletons. The sample here was CD4+ T cells from blood, taken after SARS-CoV-2 vaccination. This chain uses TRBV20-1 with TRBJ2-5; maybe TRBD2 (5 bases). This TCR derives from a human donor who had recovered from COVID-19. CDR3 protein: CSARDSGGLQETQYF. CDR3 bases: TGCAGTGCTAGAGATTCCGGCGGGTTGCAAGAGACCCAGTACTTC.